A single sample is the source of the 26 T cell receptor beta chains below, sequenced in a study of early T cells in non-severe SARS-CoV-2 infection. TCRdb analysed the 5' RACE reads with MiXCR anew, one entry per CDR3 protein. The table lists 30,000 to 35,000 distinct CDR3 sequences, less than 8.5% of them singletons. Sequenced material: whole blood, taken at baseline. These receptors were obtained from an adult who was a healthcare worker with PCR-confirmed SARS-CoV-2 infection or an uninfected control (not recorded which).

CDR3 in DNA: TGTGCCAGTAGCGGGATATTCACAGATACGCAGTATTTT. As protein: CASSGIFTDTQYF. This rearrangement joins TRBV19 to TRBJ2-3, with D possibly being TRBD2 (5 bases). The CDR3 has 13 amino acids. Per germline, CDR1 LNHDA and CDR2 SQIVND (reference sequence). V was trimmed by 6 bases and J by 2 bases, leaving 9 bases between them.

The rearrangement joins TRBV6-5 to TRBJ2-3; D may be TRBD2 (5 bases). The CDR3 consists of 16 residues. V was cut by 0 bases and J by 0 bases, with 10 bases left in between. Germline lookup yields CDR1 MNHEY and CDR2 SVGAGI. CDR3: CASSYSPTGSTDTQYF. The CDR3, as DNA: TGTGCCAGCAGTTACTCACCAACGGGAAGCACAGATACGCAGTATTTT.

The rearrangement links TRBV7-3 to TRBJ2-6; no definite D call. V dropped 5 bases and J dropped 3 bases, with 14 bases sitting between them. The germline gives CDR1 SGHTA, CDR2 FQGTGA. The length of the CDR3 is 16 residues. CDR3 DNA: TGTGCCAGCAGCCATCCAAGGCCCTTTGGGGCCAACGTCCTGACTTTC. As protein: CASSHPRPFGANVLTF. Full variable domain (remainder filled in from reference TRBV7-3 and TRBJ2-6): GAGVSQTPSNKVTEKGKYVELRCDPISGHTALYWYRQSLGQGPEFLIYFQGTGAADDSGLPNDRFFAVRPEGSVSTLKIQRTERGDSAVYLCASSHPRPFGANVLTFGAGSRLTVL.

This clonotype was detected many times. This rearrangement joins TRBV29-1 to TRBJ1-3; TRBD1 is a possible D gene (6 bases). The germline CDR1 and CDR2 sequences are SQVTM and ANQGSEA. V was cut by 7 bases and J by 4 bases, with 11 bases left in between. This CDR3 region has 12 residues. This chain's CDR3 is CSGGDKGNTIYF. The CDR3 nucleotides read TGCAGCGGTGGGGACAAGGGAAACACCATATATTTT.

This clonotype has at least ten counts. The V and J genes are TRBV11-3 and TRBJ1-3; D is undetermined. Trimming took 0 bases from V and 1 from J, leaving 7 bases between them. The CDR3 totals 15 residues. Germline-derived CDR1 and CDR2 are SGHNT and YENEEA. The chain's CDR3 is CASSLDWGSGNTIYF. CDR3 in DNA: TGTGCCAGCAGCTTAGATTGGGGATCTGGAAACACCATATATTTT. Supplemented by reference TRBV11-3 and TRBJ1-3, the full variable domain reads EAGVVQSPRYKIIEKKQPVAFWCNPISGHNTLYWYLQNLGQGPELLIRYENEEAVDDSQLPKDRFSAERLKGVDSTLKIQPAELGDSAVYLCASSLDWGSGNTIYFGEGSWLTVV.

This clonotype was seen more than once but under ten times. The chain links TRBV6-1 to TRBJ2-3; D unclear. The ends were cut back, 3 bases at V and 2 bases at J, with 9 bases in the middle. From germline, CDR1 is MNHNS and CDR2 SASEGT. This CDR3 contains 14 residues. In DNA form, the CDR3 reads TGTGCCAGCAGTGATTTAAGGGCCACAGATACGCAGTATTTT. This gives the protein CASSDLRATDTQYF.

The rearrangement joins TRBV7-9 to TRBJ2-1; TRBD2 aligns across 10 bases. Germline loops: CDR1 SEHNR, CDR2 FQNEAQ (reference sequence). The CDR3 is made up of 16 amino acids. V was clipped by 1 base and J by 7 bases; unmatched bases: 7. The CDR3 region has the DNA TGTGCCAGCAGCTTAGTCCTAGCGGGAGCACGTAATGAGCAGTTCTTC. Amino acids: CASSLVLAGARNEQFF. Together with reference TRBV7-9 and TRBJ2-1, the CDR3 gives the full variable domain: DTGVSQNPRHKITKRGQNVTFRCDPISEHNRLYWYRQTLGQGPEFLTYFQNEAQLEKSRLLSDRFSAERPKGSFSTLEIQRTEQGDSAMYLCASSLVLAGARNEQFFGPGTRLTVL.

The chain uses TRBV10-3 and TRBJ1-5; weak D call: TRBD1 (6 bases). Germline CDR1 and CDR2: ENHRY and SYGVKD. The CDR3 consists of 14 residues. Trimming stripped 0 bases from V and 3 bases from J, with 6 bases between. This CDR3 reads CAISESGHNQPQHF. DNA of the CDR3: TGTGCCATCAGTGAGTCGGGACACAATCAGCCCCAGCATTTT.

The J gene is TRBJ2-2, the V gene TRBV5-1; TRBD2 matches at 12 bases. This CDR3 spans 15 amino acids. The trim removed 1 base at V and 6 bases at J, leaving 1 base unmatched. Germline V gene data show CDR1 as SGHRS and CDR2 as YFSETQ. The CDR3 protein is CASSLTSGRSGELFF. CDR3 coding DNA: TGCGCCAGCAGCTTGACTAGCGGGAGGTCCGGGGAGCTGTTTTTT.

Ten or more counts support this clonotype. The chain has TRBV20-1 and TRBJ1-1; the match to TRBD1 covers 8 bases. The CDR3 has 16 amino acids. The trim removed 7 bases at V and 4 bases at J, leaving 17 bases unmatched. Looked up from germline, CDR1 is DFQATT and CDR2 is SNEGSKA (reference sequence). For the CDR3, the DNA is TGCAGTGTAGGACAGGGCTGGTGGTCCGGGCTCACTGAAGCTTTCTTT. It codes for CSVGQGWWSGLTEAFF.

This clonotype was counted a few times. The rearrangement links TRBV12-3 or TRBV12-4 to TRBJ1-5, with D possibly matching TRBD1 (6 bases). Trimming took 6 bases from V and 1 from J, leaving 10 bases between them. CDR3 length: 14 amino acids. The CDR3 sequence is CASRSGHSNQPQHF. For the CDR3, the DNA is TGTGCCAGCAGGTCGGGACACAGCAATCAGCCCCAGCATTTT.

This clonotype has at least ten counts. The chain has TRBV7-2 and TRBJ1-2; D is unclear. V gave up 2 bases and J gave up 3 bases, with 10 bases separating them. Germline V lookup: CDR1 SGHTA, CDR2 FQGNSA. CDR3 length equals 14 residues. CDR3 bases: TGTGCCAGCAGCTTACATGGGCCAGACTATGGCTACACCTTC. It is translated as CASSLHGPDYGYTF.

This clonotype is deemed medium-sized. The rearrangement joins TRBV18 to TRBJ1-4; no reliable D call. The CDR3 has 15 residues. CDR1 and CDR2 (germline): KGHSH, LQKENI. Trimming shortened V by 4 bases and J by 7 bases, and 16 bases separated the two germline ends. CDR3 region: CASSLDVVAAEKLFF. The CDR3 DNA is TGTGCCAGCTCACTGGATGTGGTGGCCGCTGAAAAACTGTTTTTT.

This clonotype was observed at least ten times. V and J are TRBV7-3 and TRBJ2-3; 10 nucleotides align to TRBD2. The CDR3 runs 16 residues. With V trimmed by 1 base and J by 2 bases, 3 bases remained unmatched. Germline CDR1 SGHTA, CDR2 FQGTGA. CDR3 in DNA: TGTGCCAGCAGCTTAAGCCTAGCGGGAGCCACAGATACGCAGTATTTT. Encoded protein: CASSLSLAGATDTQYF.

This clonotype was seen at least ten times. The chain has TRBV5-1 and TRBJ1-4; D unresolved. Germline CDR1 and CDR2: SGHRS and YFSETQ. V lost 2 bases and J 8 bases, leaving 10 bases between the germline ends. CDR3 length equals 13 residues. The CDR3 region is CASSFRESEKLFF. The CDR3, as DNA: TGCGCCAGCAGCTTTAGGGAATCCGAAAAACTGTTTTTT.

This clonotype was observed many times. V and J are TRBV12-3 or TRBV12-4 and TRBJ2-5; no clear D. The ends were cut back, 5 bases at V and 2 bases at J, with 3 bases in the middle. The CDR3 extends over 11 amino acids. In DNA form, the CDR3 reads TGTGCCAGCAGTCAGCAAGAGACCCAGTACTTC. It translates to CASSQQETQYF.

This clonotype has at least ten counts. This rearrangement joins TRBV11-2 to TRBJ2-3, with a tentative D call TRBD2 (5 bases). V gave up 5 bases and J gave up 5 bases, with 11 bases separating them. Looked up from germline, CDR1 is SGHAT and CDR2 is FQNNGV. CDR3 length: 13 amino acids. The CDR3 spells CASSTRGGDTQYF. CDR3 bases: TGTGCCAGCAGCACCCGAGGAGGAGATACGCAGTATTTT.

This clonotype came up many times. The chain is built from TRBV6-2 or TRBV6-3 and TRBJ2-7; 7 positions agree with TRBD1. The CDR3 sequence is 14 residues long. CDR1 is MNHEY, CDR2 SVGEGT, per germline. The trim removed 2 bases at V and 0 bases at J, leaving 1 base unmatched. The CDR3 bases are TGTGCCAGCAGTTACGGGGACAGCTCCTACGAGCAGTACGTC. Translated: CASSYGDSSYEQYV.

V gene TRBV10-3 combines with J gene TRBJ2-1; 10 bases are shared with TRBD2. There are 15 residues in the CDR3. Germline CDR1 reads ENHRY; CDR2 reads SYGVKD. V shed 3 bases, J shed 8 bases, and the junction held 7 bases outside the gene matches. The CDR3 is CAISDLSGREDEQFF. In DNA, the CDR3 is TGTGCCATCAGTGATTTGAGCGGGAGGGAGGATGAGCAGTTCTTC.

This clonotype was counted at least ten times. The chain is built from TRBV11-3 and TRBJ2-1, with D perhaps matching TRBD2 (5 bases). The CDR3 has 16 amino acids. V was cut by 3 bases and J by 5 bases, with 17 bases left in between. The V gene's germline CDR1 is SGHNT and CDR2 YENEEA. The CDR3 coding sequence is TGTGCCAGCAGCTTTTCCGTAGTTATCGGGGACAATGAGCAGTTCTTC. It encodes CASSFSVVIGDNEQFF.

This clonotype appeared many times. The V and J genes are TRBV5-6 and TRBJ2-7; 7 bases are a match to TRBD1. The germline CDR1 and CDR2 sequences are SGHDT and YYEEEE. The CDR3 covers 15 residues. V was pared by 3 bases and J by 0 bases, with 6 bases of the junction left unmatched. The chain's CDR3 is CASSSRTGHSYEQYF. As DNA, the CDR3 is TGTGCCAGCAGCTCCCGGACAGGCCACTCCTACGAGCAGTACTTC.

This clonotype showed up just a few times. The chain recombines TRBV5-1 with TRBJ2-1; 8 bases are a match to TRBD2. Germline assignment: CDR1 SGHRS and CDR2 YFSETQ. With 1 base clipped from V and 5 bases from J, the junction kept 5 bases outside the gene matches. The CDR3 covers 15 residues. The DNA of the CDR3 is TGCGCCAGCAGCTTGTTCGCGACTAGCGACAATGAGCAGTTCTTC. Translated, it gives CASSLFATSDNEQFF.

The chain joins TRBV13 to TRBJ2-2, with a tentative D call TRBD1 (5 bases). Germline V gene sequence: CDR1 PRHDT, CDR2 FYEKMQ (reference sequence). The CDR3 runs 17 residues. With 8 bases removed from V and 0 bases from J, the gap between germline ends came to 19 bases. The CDR3 reads CASGADQAPANTGELFF. DNA for the CDR3: TGTGCCAGCGGGGCAGATCAGGCCCCCGCGAACACCGGGGAGCTGTTTTTT.

This clonotype was seen ten or more times. The chain links TRBV27 to TRBJ1-1, with 8 bases lining up with TRBD1. Germline V lookup: CDR1 MNHEY, CDR2 SMNVEV (reference sequence). This CDR3 is 17 amino acids long. J lost 2 bases, V lost 5 bases, and 13 bases had no gene match. The CDR3 loop is CASSITRQGRGNTEAFF. CDR3 in DNA: TGTGCCAGCAGTATAACCCGACAGGGGAGGGGTAACACTGAAGCTTTCTTT.

This clonotype was seen at least ten times. The chain is built from TRBV7-2 and TRBJ2-1; D ambiguous. V was clipped by 2 bases and J by 6 bases, with 8 bases between them. Germline V gene lookup returns CDR1 SGHTA and CDR2 FQGNSA. CDR3 length: 13 residues. This CDR3 is CASSLIDGNEQFF. As DNA, the CDR3 is TGTGCCAGCAGCTTAATAGACGGCAATGAGCAGTTCTTC.

There are a few counts of this clonotype. The rearrangement links TRBV20-1 to TRBJ1-4; tentatively, D is TRBD1 (6 bases). The CDR3 is 14 residues long. From germline, CDR1 is DFQATT and CDR2 SNEGSKA (reference sequence). Trimming took 4 bases from V and 8 from J, leaving 17 bases between them. The chain's CDR3 is CSAMIDPQGEKLFF. In DNA, the CDR3 is TGCAGTGCTATGATAGACCCTCAGGGGGAAAAACTGTTTTTT.